The rows below give T cell receptor beta chains drawn from one sample of a study of control samples from healthy donors and cancer patients. This table comes from immunoSEQ multiplex PCR, and its TCRdb copy is limited to in-frame clones, with some not included. This sample has 190,000 or so clones, with around 93% found just once. The sample was blood. The source is a man between 18 and 35 years old in good health. The CDR3 runs from the conserved cysteine through the conserved F or W.

V gene: TRBV6-4; J gene: TRBJ1-4; CDR3 protein: CASSTTDRSPNEKLFF
V gene: TRBV9; J gene: TRBJ1-5; CDR3 protein: CASGRDSHSNQPQHF
V gene: TRBV11-3; J gene: TRBJ2-1; CDR3 protein: CASSSRDSNEQFF
V gene: TRBV3-1/TRBV3-2; J gene: TRBJ2-3; CDR3 protein: CASSPDRLAGDTQYF
V gene: TRBV19; J gene: TRBJ1-5; CDR3 protein: CASSITDRVNQPQHF
V gene: TRBV12-5; J gene: TRBJ1-3; CDR3 protein: CASGLGRYSKSGNTIYF
V gene: TRBV12-5; J gene: TRBJ2-7; CDR3 protein: CASGLSSGGRNEQYF
V gene: TRBV29-1; J gene: TRBJ2-2; CDR3 protein: CSFAGQGGTGELFF
V gene: TRBV30; J gene: TRBJ1-6; CDR3 protein: CAWSVRQGNSPLHF
V gene: TRBV15; J gene: TRBJ1-5; CDR3 protein: CATSTRQGNQPQHF
V gene: TRBV5-4; J gene: TRBJ2-2; CDR3 protein: CASSQSVAGELFF
V gene: TRBV29-1; J gene: TRBJ2-7; CDR3 protein: CSVYLDRVPYEQYF
V gene: TRBV27; J gene: TRBJ2-5; CDR3 protein: CASSPNPVTGAEETQYF
V gene: TRBV21-1; J gene: TRBJ2-5; CDR3 protein: CASGGGTPETQYF
V gene: TRBV7-8; J gene: TRBJ1-1; CDR3 protein: CASKNTGEWTEAFF
V gene: TRBV28; J gene: TRBJ2-7; CDR3 protein: CASSPGGITYEQYF